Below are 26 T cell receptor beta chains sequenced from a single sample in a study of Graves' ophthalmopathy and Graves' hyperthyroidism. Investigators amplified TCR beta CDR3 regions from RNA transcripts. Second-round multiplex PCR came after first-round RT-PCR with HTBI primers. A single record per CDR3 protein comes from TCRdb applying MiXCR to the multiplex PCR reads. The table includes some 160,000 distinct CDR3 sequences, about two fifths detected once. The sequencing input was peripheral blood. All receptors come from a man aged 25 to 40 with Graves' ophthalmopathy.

The CDR3 DNA sequence: TGCAGTGCTAGTGGTGGGGCTCCCTATGGCTACACCTTC. Translating gives CSASGGAPYGYTF. V is TRBV20-1 and J is TRBJ1-2; tentatively, D is TRBD1 (5 bases). This CDR3 contains 13 residues. Germline V CDR1 and CDR2: DFQATT, SNEGSKA (reference sequence). Deletions cut 3 bases from V and 4 bases from J, with 12 bases between.

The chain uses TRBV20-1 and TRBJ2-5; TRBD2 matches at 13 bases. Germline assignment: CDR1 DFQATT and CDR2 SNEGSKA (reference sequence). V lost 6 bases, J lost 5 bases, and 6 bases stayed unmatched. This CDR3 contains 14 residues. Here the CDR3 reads CSARLAGGLETQYF. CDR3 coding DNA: TGCAGTGCAAGACTAGCGGGAGGTCTGGAGACCCAGTACTTC.

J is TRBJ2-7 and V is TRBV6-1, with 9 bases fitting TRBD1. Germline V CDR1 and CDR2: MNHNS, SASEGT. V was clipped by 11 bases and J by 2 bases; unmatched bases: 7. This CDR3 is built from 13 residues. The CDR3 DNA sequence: TGTGCCCTTTCCGGGACAGGGCCCTACGAGCAGTACTTC. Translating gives CALSGTGPYEQYF.

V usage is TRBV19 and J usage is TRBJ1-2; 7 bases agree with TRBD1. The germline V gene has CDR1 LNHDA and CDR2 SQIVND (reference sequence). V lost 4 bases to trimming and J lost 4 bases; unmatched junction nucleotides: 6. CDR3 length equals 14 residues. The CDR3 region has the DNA TGTGCCAGTAGTACTCGACAGGGCATCTATGGCTACACCTTC. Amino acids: CASSTRQGIYGYTF. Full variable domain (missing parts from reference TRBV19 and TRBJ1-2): DGGITQSPKYLFRKEGQNVTLSCEQNLNHDAMYWYRQDPGQGLRLIYYSQIVNDFQKGDIAEGYSVSREKKESFPLTVTSAQKNPTAFYLCASSTRQGIYGYTFGSGTRLTVV.

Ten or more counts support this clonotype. The CDR3 spells CASSFPTGYEQYF. CDR3 nucleotide sequence: TGTGCCAGCAGTTTCCCGACAGGCTACGAGCAGTACTTC. The V and J genes are TRBV6-2 or TRBV6-3 and TRBJ2-7, with a weak D call TRBD1 (6 bases). Germline V gene lookup returns CDR1 MNHEY and CDR2 SVGEGT. V was clipped by 4 bases and J by 3 bases, with 10 bases between them. This CDR3 region has 13 residues.

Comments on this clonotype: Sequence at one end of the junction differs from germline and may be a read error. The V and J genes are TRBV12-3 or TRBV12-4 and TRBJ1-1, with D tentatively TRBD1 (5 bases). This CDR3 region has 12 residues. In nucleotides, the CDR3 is TGTGCCAGCAGCAGGGTTTTCACTAAAGCTTTCTTT. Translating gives CASSRVFTKAFF.

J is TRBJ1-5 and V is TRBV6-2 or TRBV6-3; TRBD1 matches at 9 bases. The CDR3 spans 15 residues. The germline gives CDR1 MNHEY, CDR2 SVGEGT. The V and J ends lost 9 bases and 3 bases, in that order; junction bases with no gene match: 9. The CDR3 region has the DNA TGTGCCAGTCAGATGGGACAGGGTACCAATCAGCCCCAGCATTTT. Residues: CASQMGQGTNQPQHF.

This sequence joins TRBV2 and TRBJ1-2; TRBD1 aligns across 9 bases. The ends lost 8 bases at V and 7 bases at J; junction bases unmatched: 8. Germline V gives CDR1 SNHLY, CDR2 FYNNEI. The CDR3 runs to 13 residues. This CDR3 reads CASGLQGARGYTF. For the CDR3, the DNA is TGTGCCAGCGGATTACAGGGGGCCCGTGGCTACACCTTC.

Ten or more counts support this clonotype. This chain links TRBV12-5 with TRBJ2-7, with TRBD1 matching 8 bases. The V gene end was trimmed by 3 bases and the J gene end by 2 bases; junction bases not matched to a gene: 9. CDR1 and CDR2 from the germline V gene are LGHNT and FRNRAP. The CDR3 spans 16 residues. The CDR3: CASGLELQGATYEQYF. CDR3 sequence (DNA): TGTGCTAGTGGTTTAGAGCTTCAGGGGGCAACCTACGAGCAGTACTTC.

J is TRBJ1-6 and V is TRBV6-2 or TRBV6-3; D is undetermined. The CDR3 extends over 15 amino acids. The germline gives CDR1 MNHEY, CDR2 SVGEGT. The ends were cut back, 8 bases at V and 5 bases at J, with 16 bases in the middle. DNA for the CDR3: TGTGCCAGCGTTGGGCAAAGCGGCAATAATTCACCCCTCCACTTT. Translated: CASVGQSGNNSPLHF.

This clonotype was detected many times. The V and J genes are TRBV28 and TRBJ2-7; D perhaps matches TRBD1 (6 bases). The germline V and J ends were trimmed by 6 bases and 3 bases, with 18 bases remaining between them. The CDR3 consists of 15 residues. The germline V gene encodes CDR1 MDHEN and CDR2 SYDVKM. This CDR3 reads CASRGAGETVYEQYF. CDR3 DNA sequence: TGTGCCAGCAGGGGGGCCGGCGAAACAGTCTACGAGCAGTACTTC.

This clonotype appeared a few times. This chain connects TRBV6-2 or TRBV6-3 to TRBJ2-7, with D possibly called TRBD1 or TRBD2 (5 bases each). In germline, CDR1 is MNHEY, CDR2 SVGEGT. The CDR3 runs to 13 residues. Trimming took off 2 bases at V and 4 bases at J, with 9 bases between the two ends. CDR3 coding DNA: TGTGCCAGCAGTTACAGGGGAGCTTACGAGCAGTACTTC. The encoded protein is CASSYRGAYEQYF.

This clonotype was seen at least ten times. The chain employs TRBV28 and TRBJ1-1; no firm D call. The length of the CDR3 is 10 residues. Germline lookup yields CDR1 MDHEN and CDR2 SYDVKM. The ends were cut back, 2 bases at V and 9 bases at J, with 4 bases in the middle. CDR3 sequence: CASSLSKAFF. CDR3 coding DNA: TGTGCCAGCAGTTTAAGTAAAGCTTTCTTT.

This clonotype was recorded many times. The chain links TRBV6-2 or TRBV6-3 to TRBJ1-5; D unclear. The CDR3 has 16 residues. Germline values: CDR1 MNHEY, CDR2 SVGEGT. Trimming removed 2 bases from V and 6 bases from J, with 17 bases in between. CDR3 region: CASSYPRPIWGQPQHF. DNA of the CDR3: TGTGCCAGCAGTTACCCCCGGCCTATATGGGGTCAGCCCCAGCATTTT.

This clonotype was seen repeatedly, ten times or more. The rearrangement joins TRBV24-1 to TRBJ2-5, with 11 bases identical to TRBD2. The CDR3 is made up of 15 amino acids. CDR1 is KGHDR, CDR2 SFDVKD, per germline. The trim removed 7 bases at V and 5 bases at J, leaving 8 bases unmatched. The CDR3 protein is CATSSLAGGDETQYF. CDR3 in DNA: TGTGCCACCAGCTCCCTAGCGGGAGGTGATGAGACCCAGTACTTC.

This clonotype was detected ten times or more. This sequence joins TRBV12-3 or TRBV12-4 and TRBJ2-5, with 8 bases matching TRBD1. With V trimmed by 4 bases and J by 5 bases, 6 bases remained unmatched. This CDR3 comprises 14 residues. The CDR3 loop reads CASSSGTGGETQYF. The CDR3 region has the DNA TGTGCCAGCAGTTCGGGGACAGGCGGGGAGACCCAGTACTTC.

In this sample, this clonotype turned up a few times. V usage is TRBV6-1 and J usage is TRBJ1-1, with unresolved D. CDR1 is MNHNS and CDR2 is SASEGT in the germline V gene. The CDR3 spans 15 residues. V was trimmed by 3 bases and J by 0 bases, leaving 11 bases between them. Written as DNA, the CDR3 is TGTGCCAGCAGTGACAATGGCATCATGAACACTGAAGCTTTCTTT. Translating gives CASSDNGIMNTEAFF.

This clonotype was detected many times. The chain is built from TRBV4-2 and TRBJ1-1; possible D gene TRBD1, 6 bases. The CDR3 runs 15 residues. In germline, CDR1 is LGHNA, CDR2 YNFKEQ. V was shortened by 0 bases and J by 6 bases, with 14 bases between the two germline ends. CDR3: CASSQEGAGAAEAFF. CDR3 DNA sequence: TGTGCCAGCAGCCAAGAAGGGGCAGGGGCAGCTGAAGCTTTCTTT.

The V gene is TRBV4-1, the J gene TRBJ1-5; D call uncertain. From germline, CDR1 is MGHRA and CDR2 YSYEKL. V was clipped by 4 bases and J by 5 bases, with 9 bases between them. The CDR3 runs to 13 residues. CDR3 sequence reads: CASSREAYQPQHF. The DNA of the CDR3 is TGCGCCAGCAGCCGGGAAGCTTATCAGCCCCAGCATTTT.

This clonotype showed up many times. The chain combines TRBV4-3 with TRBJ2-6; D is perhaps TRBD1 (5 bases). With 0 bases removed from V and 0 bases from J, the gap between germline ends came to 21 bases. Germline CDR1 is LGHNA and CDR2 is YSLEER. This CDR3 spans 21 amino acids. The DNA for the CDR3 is TGCGCCAGCAGCCAAGATATTGGAGACAGTTACATTCCCTCTGGGGCCAACGTCCTGACTTTC. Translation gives CASSQDIGDSYIPSGANVLTF.

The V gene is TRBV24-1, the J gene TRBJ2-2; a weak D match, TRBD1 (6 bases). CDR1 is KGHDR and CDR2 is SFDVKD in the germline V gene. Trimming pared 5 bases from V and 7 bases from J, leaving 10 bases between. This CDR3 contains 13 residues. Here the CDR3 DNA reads TGTGCCACCAGTGGGAAACAGGGCGGGGAGCTGTTTTTT. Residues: CATSGKQGGELFF.

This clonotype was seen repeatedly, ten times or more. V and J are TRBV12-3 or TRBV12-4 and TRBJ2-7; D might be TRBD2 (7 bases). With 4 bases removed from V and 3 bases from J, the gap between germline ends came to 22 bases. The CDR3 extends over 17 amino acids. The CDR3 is CASSYRVSSGPGYEQYF. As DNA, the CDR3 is TGTGCCAGCAGTTACAGGGTCTCTAGCGGACCGGGCTACGAGCAGTACTTC.

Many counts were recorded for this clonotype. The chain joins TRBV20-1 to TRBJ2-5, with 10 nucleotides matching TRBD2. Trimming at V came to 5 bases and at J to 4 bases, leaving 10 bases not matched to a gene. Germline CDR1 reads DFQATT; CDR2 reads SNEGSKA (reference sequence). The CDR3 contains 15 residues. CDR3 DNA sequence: TGCAGTGCTGATATAGGGGCTAGCGGGAGAGAGACCCAGTACTTC. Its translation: CSADIGASGRETQYF.

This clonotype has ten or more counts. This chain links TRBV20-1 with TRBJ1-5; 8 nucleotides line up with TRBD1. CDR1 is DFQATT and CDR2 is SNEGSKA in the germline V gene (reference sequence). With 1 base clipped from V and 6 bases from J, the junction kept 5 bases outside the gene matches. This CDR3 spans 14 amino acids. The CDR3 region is CSARGTGRAQPQHF. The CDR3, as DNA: TGCAGTGCTAGAGGGACAGGGCGAGCTCAGCCCCAGCATTTT.

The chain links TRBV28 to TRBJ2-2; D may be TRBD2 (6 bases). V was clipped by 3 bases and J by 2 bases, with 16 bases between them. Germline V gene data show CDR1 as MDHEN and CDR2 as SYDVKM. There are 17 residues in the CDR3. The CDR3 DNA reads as TGTGCCAGCAGTTTGGCGGGACTGATGTCCAACACCGGGGAGCTGTTTTTT. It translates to CASSLAGLMSNTGELFF.

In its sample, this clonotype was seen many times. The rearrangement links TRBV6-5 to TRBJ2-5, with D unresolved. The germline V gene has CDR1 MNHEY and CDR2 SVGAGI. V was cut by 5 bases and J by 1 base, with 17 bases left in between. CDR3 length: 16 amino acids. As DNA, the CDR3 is TGTGCCAGCAGTCCCCGCCCAGTAAATCTCCAAGAGACCCAGTACTTC. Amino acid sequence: CASSPRPVNLQETQYF.